The TCR beta chain described here comes from a study of cytomegalovirus exposure and HLA in healthy donors. Study-wide findings and caveats: Donors belonging to an Asian-associated ancestry cluster reportedly showed fewer N-insertions in productive TCRs than the approximately 700-donor mean, according to what a later analysis found.

PCR involved 60 Vbeta and 13 Jbeta primers. The protocol was immunoSEQ multiplex PCR, while the TCRdb copy is restricted to in-frame clones and leaves out a portion. The sample contains 150,000 to 200,000 clones, 68% of which appear only once. Donors showed nominal health when sampled, although they likely had unrecorded immune exposures. This clone was found once. Its antigen is not identified. The germline gene is not matched at one end of the junction; a read error may be the cause. Per the germline V gene, CDR1 is SEHNR and CDR2 is FQNEAQ (reference sequence). The CDR3 contains 16 residues. Sequencing input: PBMCs. The TCR sequence derives from a woman aged 40 to 50 in good health and CMV-seropositive. The rearrangement links TRBV7-9 to TRBJ1-2; 8 bases align to TRBD1. CDR3 DNA sequence: TGTTCCAGCAGCTTACTCCTCGTACAGGGGGACTATGGCTACACCTTC. Protein product: CSSSLLLVQGDYGYTF.